The rows below give T cell receptor beta chains drawn from one sample of a study of shared clonotypes between healthy human individuals. TCRdb's table, derived via immunoSEQ multiplex PCR, lists solely in-frame clones and lacks some. Among about 710,000 clones listed, around 73% were seen once. The sample was memory CD4+ T cells sorted from blood. Receptors were obtained from a woman under 40 in good health. Each CDR3 is given with its conserved first and last residue. A D gene is named only where the DNA matches it firmly. Rows give clone size only sometimes, using once, few, many, or a class for an expanded clone.

V gene: TRBV7-8; clone size: .; D gene: TRBD2; J gene: TRBJ2-7; CDR3 DNA: TGTGCCAGCAGCCCCAGGGCGGGAGGTTCCTACGAGCAGTACTTC; CDR3 protein: CASSPRAGGSYEQYF
V gene: TRBV7-2; clone size: .; D gene: .; J gene: TRBJ1-2; CDR3 DNA: TGTGCCAGCAGCGCTCTAGGTGCTACCTATGGCTACACCTTC; CDR3 protein: CASSALGATYGYTF
V gene: TRBV28; clone size: .; D gene: TRBD2; J gene: TRBJ2-1; CDR3 DNA: TGTGCCAGCGCTGCTAGCGGGAACGATGAGCAGTTCTTC; CDR3 protein: CASAASGNDEQFF
V gene: TRBV19; clone size: once; D gene: .; J gene: TRBJ1-3; CDR3 DNA: TGTGCCAGTATGAGGCTCTCTGGAAACACCATATATTTT; CDR3 protein: CASMRLSGNTIYF
V gene: TRBV11-2; clone size: .; D gene: TRBD2; J gene: TRBJ2-7; CDR3 DNA: TGTGCCAGCAGCTTAGCTGTCGGGAGGTTAGGCGAGCAGTACTTC; CDR3 protein: CASSLAVGRLGEQYF
V gene: TRBV28; clone size: .; D gene: TRBD1; J gene: TRBJ1-2; CDR3 DNA: TGTGCCAGCAGTCGCCGGACCGGACAGGCTATCTATGGCTACACCTTC; CDR3 protein: CASSRRTGQAIYGYTF
V gene: TRBV6-6; clone size: .; D gene: .; J gene: TRBJ2-7; CDR3 DNA: TGTGCCAGCAAACCACAGCGAACCTACGAGCAGTACTTC; CDR3 protein: CASKPQRTYEQYF
V gene: TRBV5-1; clone size: few; D gene: .; J gene: TRBJ2-1; CDR3 DNA: TGCGCCAGCAGCGGAACCGGGAATAATGAGCAGTTCTTC; CDR3 protein: CASSGTGNNEQFF
V gene: TRBV30; clone size: .; D gene: TRBD1; J gene: TRBJ2-7; CDR3 DNA: TGTGCCTGGAGTGTGAGTGGGTCGGAATGGACAGGGCGCGAGCAGTACTTC; CDR3 protein: CAWSVSGSEWTGREQYF
V gene: TRBV4-2; clone size: .; D gene: .; J gene: TRBJ1-5; CDR3 DNA: TGTGCCAGCAGCCAAGATGGGGGGGGAGAGAGCAATCAGCCCCAGCATTTT; CDR3 protein: CASSQDGGGESNQPQHF
V gene: TRBV7-5; clone size: .; D gene: .; J gene: TRBJ2-1; CDR3 DNA: TGTGTCAGAAAGAAACTAGCGGGATCTAGAATAGTTGGGCAGTTCTTC; CDR3 protein: CVRKKLAGSRIVGQFF
V gene: TRBV19; clone size: .; D gene: .; J gene: TRBJ2-2; CDR3 DNA: TGTGCCAGTAGTATAGGGCAGTGGAACACCGGGGAGCTGTTTTTT; CDR3 protein: CASSIGQWNTGELFF
V gene: TRBV10-3; clone size: .; D gene: .; J gene: TRBJ2-1; CDR3 DNA: TGTGCCATCAGTGGGGACCGGCGCAATGAGCAGTTCTTC; CDR3 protein: CAISGDRRNEQFF
V gene: TRBV29-1; clone size: few; D gene: .; J gene: TRBJ1-1; CDR3 DNA: TGCAGCGTCGACGCGACAGAGAACACTGAAGCTTTCTTT; CDR3 protein: CSVDATENTEAFF
V gene: TRBV10-1; clone size: .; D gene: TRBD1; J gene: TRBJ1-1; CDR3 DNA: TGCGCCAGCACTACGGGACAGGGCACTGAAGCTTTCTTT; CDR3 protein: CASTTGQGTEAFF
V gene: TRBV6-6; clone size: .; D gene: TRBD2; J gene: TRBJ2-7; CDR3 DNA: TGTGCCAGCAGTTACTCGAGCGGGAGTGGGTCCTACGAGCAGTACTTC; CDR3 protein: CASSYSSGSGSYEQYF
V gene: TRBV5-1; clone size: .; D gene: .; J gene: TRBJ2-7; CDR3 DNA: TGCGCCAGCAAAGGGGAAGTAGCTTCCTACGAGCAGTACTTC; CDR3 protein: CASKGEVASYEQYF
V gene: TRBV28; clone size: few; D gene: .; J gene: TRBJ2-3; CDR3 DNA: TGTGCCAGCAACGAACTCTTAAATGCCAATACGCAGTATTTT; CDR3 protein: CASNELLNANTQYF
V gene: TRBV9; clone size: .; D gene: TRBD2; J gene: TRBJ2-3; CDR3 DNA: TGTGCCAGCAGCGCTAGCGGGAGTGGGGATACGCAGTATTTT; CDR3 protein: CASSASGSGDTQYF
V gene: TRBV28; clone size: .; D gene: .; J gene: TRBJ2-7; CDR3 DNA: TGTGCCAGCAGTACAGCGTACTACGAGCAGTACTTC; CDR3 protein: CASSTAYYEQYF
V gene: TRBV11-3; clone size: .; D gene: .; J gene: TRBJ1-1; CDR3 DNA: TGTGCCAGCAGCCTCATAGGGGGGACTGAAGCTTTCTTT; CDR3 protein: CASSLIGGTEAFF
V gene: TRBV7-2; clone size: .; D gene: TRBD1; J gene: TRBJ1-1; CDR3 DNA: TGTGCCAGCAGCAACCCGGGACAGGGGCTGGAAGGAGCTTTCTTT; CDR3 protein: CASSNPGQGLEGAFF
V gene: TRBV5-1; clone size: .; D gene: TRBD1; J gene: TRBJ1-2; CDR3 DNA: TGCGCCAGCAGCTTGGAGACAGGGAATTCGTTGGGCTACACCTTC; CDR3 protein: CASSLETGNSLGYTF
V gene: TRBV2; clone size: .; D gene: .; J gene: TRBJ2-1; CDR3 DNA: TGTGCCAGCACTCAAAGCTCCTACAATGAGCAGTTCTTC; CDR3 protein: CASTQSSYNEQFF
V gene: TRBV19; clone size: once; D gene: .; J gene: TRBJ2-1; CDR3 DNA: TGTGCCAGTAGTATCCCGTGGAACAGCGACAATGAGCAGTTCTTC; CDR3 protein: CASSIPWNSDNEQFF
V gene: TRBV4-1; clone size: .; D gene: .; J gene: TRBJ2-5; CDR3 DNA: TGCGCCAGCAGCCAAGGGTGGGGGGGCTCTCGGGAGACCCAGTACTTC; CDR3 protein: CASSQGWGGSRETQYF
V gene: TRBV18; clone size: few; D gene: .; J gene: TRBJ1-1; CDR3 DNA: TGTGCCAGCTCACTTACCCCGGGATTGGACACTGAAGCTTTCTTT; CDR3 protein: CASSLTPGLDTEAFF